One and the same sample provided the 22 T cell receptor beta chains below, sequenced in a study of shared clonotypes between healthy human individuals. Profiling relied on immunoSEQ multiplex PCR, and the TCRdb table lists in-frame clones only, not all of them. The sample contains approximately 2.4 million clones, around 95% of which appear only once. The sample was naive CD4+ T cells sorted from blood. Regarding subset: CD45RA+ positively selected. These receptors all come from a man aged 18 to 30 in good health.

The gene calls are TRBV6-6 and TRBJ1-4; tentatively, D is TRBD1 (6 bases). Germline V CDR1 and CDR2: MNHNY, SVGAGI (reference sequence). The length of the CDR3 is 13 residues. Trimming left V 6 bases short and J 3 bases short, with 8 bases between. CDR3 residues: CASRGGSNEKLFF. The CDR3 coding sequence is TGTGCCAGCAGAGGGGGGTCTAATGAAAAACTGTTTTTT.

This clone occurred once. The chain links TRBV5-4 to TRBJ1-2, with 8 bases identical to TRBD1. This CDR3 contains 14 residues. Germline trimming cut 4 bases from V and 3 bases from J; bases unmatched to any gene: 5. Germline V CDR1 and CDR2: SGHNT, YYREEE (reference sequence). The CDR3 DNA reads TGTGCCAGCAGCAAGACAGGGGCCGACTATGGCTACACCTTC. Translated, it gives CASSKTGADYGYTF.

V and J are TRBV6-1 and TRBJ2-1; D might be TRBD1 or TRBD2, each matching 6 bases. Germline CDR1 reads MNHNS; CDR2 reads SASEGT. This CDR3 has 13 amino acids. Trimming took 2 bases from V and 15 from J, leaving 17 bases between them. CDR3 residues: CASSERFGGGWFF. For the CDR3, the DNA is TGTGCCAGCAGTGAAAGGTTTGGAGGGGGATGGTTCTTC.

This chain uses TRBV7-9 with TRBJ2-3, with 8 bases lining up with TRBD1. The germline CDR1 and CDR2 sequences are SEHNR and FQNEAQ (reference sequence). This CDR3 has 15 residues. V lost 8 bases, J lost 3 bases, and 10 bases stayed unmatched. The CDR3 sequence: CASSRGTGGTDTQYF. Here the CDR3 DNA reads TGTGCCAGCTCAAGAGGGACAGGCGGTACAGATACGCAGTATTTT.

The J gene is TRBJ1-4, the V gene TRBV7-2; TRBD1 might be the D (5 bases). The V end was cut by 1 base, the J end by 8 bases, with 14 bases between. The CDR3 contains 15 residues. Per germline, CDR1 SGHTA and CDR2 FQGNSA. The CDR3 loop reads CASSLEASGGEKLFF. In DNA form, the CDR3 reads TGTGCCAGCAGCTTAGAGGCTTCGGGGGGAGAAAAACTGTTTTTT.

This chain links TRBV4-3 with TRBJ1-1; no firm D call. Germline V gene lookup returns CDR1 LGHNA and CDR2 YSLEER. This CDR3 contains 15 residues. V lost 0 bases and J 1 base, leaving 9 bases between the germline ends. The CDR3 DNA sequence: TGCGCCAGCAGCCAAGATTGGGTTGCGAACACTGAAGCTTTCTTT. This gives the protein CASSQDWVANTEAFF.

The chain carries TRBV2 and TRBJ1-5; TRBD1 aligns across 7 bases. Unmatched junction bases numbered 7, after V lost 2 bases and J lost 6 bases. This CDR3 is built from 15 residues. Per the germline V gene, CDR1 is SNHLY and CDR2 is FYNNEI. The CDR3 region is CASSENRGSAQPQHF. CDR3 DNA: TGTGCCAGCAGTGAAAACAGGGGATCGGCTCAGCCCCAGCATTTT.

The chain couples TRBV27 to TRBJ2-7; 11 bases match TRBD1. The length of the CDR3 is 20 residues. V lost 7 bases and J lost 2; bases outside the gene matches: 22. CDR1 is MNHEY and CDR2 is SMNVEV in the germline V gene (reference sequence). The CDR3 sequence is CASTKKGTGGFAGPPYEQYF. The CDR3 DNA is TGTGCCAGCACCAAAAAGGGGACAGGGGGATTTGCGGGGCCTCCCTACGAGCAGTACTTC.

The rearrangement links TRBV7-2 to TRBJ2-3; TRBD2 agrees at 8 bases. The CDR3 has 18 residues. The germline V gene encodes CDR1 SGHTA and CDR2 FQGNSA. The junction had 12 bases not matched to a gene; V was cut back by 0 bases and J by 4 bases. CDR3 residues: CASSLAPQGGRRADTQYF. The CDR3 DNA is TGTGCCAGCAGCTTAGCACCTCAGGGCGGGAGGAGGGCAGATACGCAGTATTTT.

The rearrangement uses TRBV15 and TRBJ1-2; the D is unclear. In germline, CDR1 is LNHNV, CDR2 YYDKDF (reference sequence). The CDR3 runs to 14 residues. The germline V and J ends were trimmed by 6 bases and 0 bases, with 11 bases remaining between them. CDR3 coding DNA: TGTGCCACCAGAGAGACGGAAGCTAACTATGGCTACACCTTC. This translates into CATRETEANYGYTF.

This clone was recorded only once. This chain connects TRBV5-1 to TRBJ1-2; D call uncertain. V was cut by 4 bases and J by 1 base, with 8 bases left in between. This CDR3 region has 13 residues. Germline values: CDR1 SGHRS, CDR2 YFSETQ. Written as DNA, the CDR3 is TGCGCCAGCAGCGAGAGTTTTAACTATGGCTACACCTTC. Residues: CASSESFNYGYTF.

V and J are TRBV27 and TRBJ2-7; 7 nucleotides agree with TRBD2. The V gene end was trimmed by 2 bases and the J gene end by 3 bases; junction bases not matched to a gene: 7. Germline CDR1 reads MNHEY; CDR2 reads SMNVEV (reference sequence). The CDR3 extends over 15 amino acids. The CDR3 DNA sequence: TGTGCCAGCAGTTTACGGGGACTATCGCACTACGAGCAGTACTTC. Translated: CASSLRGLSHYEQYF.

In nucleotides, the CDR3 is TGTGCCATCAGTGAGCTTCGAGAAGAGACCCAGTACTTC. This translates into CAISELREETQYF. The chain carries TRBV10-3 and TRBJ2-5; D unclear. Germline V gene sequence: CDR1 ENHRY, CDR2 SYGVKD. The CDR3 length is 13 residues. V lost 2 bases and J lost 3, with 7 bases in between.

V usage is TRBV6-6 and J usage is TRBJ2-2, with unresolved D. V lost 4 bases to trimming and J lost 0 bases, with 9 bases between them. The CDR3 is 15 amino acids. CDR1 and CDR2 (germline): MNHNY, SVGAGI (reference sequence). CDR3 amino acids: CASSFGSPNTGELFF. CDR3 DNA sequence: TGTGCCAGCAGTTTCGGGTCGCCGAACACCGGGGAGCTGTTTTTT.

This rearrangement joins TRBV6-1 to TRBJ1-2; 12 bases map to TRBD1. Trimming cost V 11 bases and J 4 bases; bases outside gene matches: 11. Germline values: CDR1 MNHNS, CDR2 SASEGT. The CDR3 contains 15 residues. CDR3 loop: CAGSGTGGPLYGYTF. The DNA of the CDR3 is TGTGCCGGTTCCGGGACAGGGGGCCCCCTCTATGGCTACACCTTC.

The V call is TRBV30, the J call TRBJ2-1; no definite D call. The CDR3 runs 11 residues. Trimming pared 5 bases from V and 8 bases from J, leaving 10 bases between. In germline, CDR1 is GTSNPN, CDR2 SVGIG (reference sequence). The CDR3 coding sequence is TGTGCCTGGGTACGGGCCGATGAGCAGTTCTTC. The encoded protein is CAWVRADEQFF.

The table lists this clone with a count of one. V usage is TRBV7-2 and J usage is TRBJ2-5, with D unclear. Per the germline V gene, CDR1 is SGHTA and CDR2 is FQGNSA. Trimming took off 3 bases at V and 4 bases at J, with 9 bases between the two ends. This CDR3 has 13 residues. The DNA for the CDR3 is TGTGCCAGCAGCTTCGATCCGATAGAGACCCAGTACTTC. As protein: CASSFDPIETQYF.

V and J are TRBV19 and TRBJ1-2, with D unresolved. V was clipped by 7 bases and J by 2 bases, with 11 bases between them. In germline, CDR1 is LNHDA, CDR2 SQIVND (reference sequence). CDR3 length equals 13 residues. The CDR3 bases are TGTGCCAGTACACCGGAGCGGAACTATGGCTACACCTTC. Translated, it gives CASTPERNYGYTF.

This chain connects TRBV6-6 to TRBJ1-1; D possibly corresponds to TRBD1 (5 bases). The CDR3 consists of 13 residues. The germline CDR1 and CDR2 sequences are MNHNY and SVGAGI (reference sequence). The V gene lost 6 bases and the J gene lost 5 bases, with 13 bases spanning the gap. The CDR3 loop reads CASRARVGTEAFF. The CDR3 DNA reads TGTGCCAGCAGAGCCAGGGTGGGGACTGAAGCTTTCTTT.

The chain carries TRBV6-5 and TRBJ2-7; maybe TRBD1 (6 bases). The CDR3 has 14 residues. CDR1 and CDR2 (germline): MNHEY, SVGAGI. Deletions cut 6 bases from V and 3 bases from J, with 15 bases between. The CDR3 protein is CASSLGHHIYEQYF. CDR3 nucleotides: TGTGCCAGCAGCTTGGGACACCATATCTACGAGCAGTACTTC.

As DNA, the CDR3 is TGCGCCAGCAGCTTGGTGAGGACAGGGGGCTCCGGGGAGCTGTTTTTT. It specifies CASSLVRTGGSGELFF. The rearrangement uses TRBV5-1 and TRBJ2-2; 11 bases are a match to TRBD1. The V and J ends lost 0 bases and 6 bases, in that order; junction bases with no gene match: 4. Germline assignment: CDR1 SGHRS and CDR2 YFSETQ. CDR3 length: 16 residues.

The chain has TRBV28 and TRBJ1-1; no clear D gene. This CDR3 has 11 amino acids. The V gene's germline CDR1 is MDHEN and CDR2 SYDVKM. V lost 6 bases and J 8 bases, leaving 10 bases between the germline ends. For the CDR3, the DNA is TGTGCCAGCAGGGGATATTGGGAAGCTTTCTTT. Residues: CASRGYWEAFF.